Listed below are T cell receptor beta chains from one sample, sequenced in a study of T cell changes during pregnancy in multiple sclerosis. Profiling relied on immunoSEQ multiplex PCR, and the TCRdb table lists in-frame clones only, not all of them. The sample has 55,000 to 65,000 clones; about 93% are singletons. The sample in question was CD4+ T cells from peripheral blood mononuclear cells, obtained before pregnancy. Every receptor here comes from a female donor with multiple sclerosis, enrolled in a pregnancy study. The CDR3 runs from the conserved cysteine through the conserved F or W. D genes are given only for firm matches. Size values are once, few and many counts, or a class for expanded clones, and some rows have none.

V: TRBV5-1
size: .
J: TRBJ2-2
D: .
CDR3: CASSLVSLGELFF
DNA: TGCGCCAGCAGCTTGGTCTCTCTCGGGGAGCTGTTTTTT

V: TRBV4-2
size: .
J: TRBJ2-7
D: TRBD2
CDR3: CASSQGRTSGSLSYEQYF
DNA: TGTGCCAGCAGCCAAGGCAGGACTAGCGGGAGTCTCTCCTACGAGCAGTACTTC

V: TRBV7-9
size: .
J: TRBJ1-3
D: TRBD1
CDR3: CASSLRDSSGNTIYF
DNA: TGTGCCAGCAGCTTACGGGACAGCTCTGGAAACACCATATATTTT

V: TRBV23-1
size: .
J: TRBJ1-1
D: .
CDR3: CASSQTTSNTEAFF
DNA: TGCGCCAGCAGTCAAACGACAAGTAACACTGAAGCTTTCTTT

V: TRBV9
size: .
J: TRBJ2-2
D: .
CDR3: CASSVVSQTNTGELFF
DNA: TGTGCCAGCAGCGTAGTGTCCCAGACGAACACCGGGGAGCTGTTTTTT

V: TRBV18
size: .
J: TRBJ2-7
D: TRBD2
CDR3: CASSQTSGSSYEQYF
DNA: TGTGCCAGCTCGCAGACTAGCGGGAGCTCCTACGAGCAGTACTTC

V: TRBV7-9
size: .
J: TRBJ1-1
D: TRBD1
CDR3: CASSTRDSLNTEAFF
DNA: TGTGCCAGCAGCACCCGGGACAGCCTGAACACTGAAGCTTTCTTT

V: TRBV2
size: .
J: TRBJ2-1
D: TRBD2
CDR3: CASSPELAGKQFF
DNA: TGTGCCAGCAGTCCCGAACTAGCGGGAAAGCAGTTCTTC

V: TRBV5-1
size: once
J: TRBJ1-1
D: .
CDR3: CASSNGVMNTEAFF
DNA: TGCGCCAGCAGCAACGGGGTCATGAACACTGAAGCTTTCTTT

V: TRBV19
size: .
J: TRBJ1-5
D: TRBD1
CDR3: CASSDRGGNQPQHF
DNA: TGTGCCAGTAGTGACAGGGGAGGCAATCAGCCCCAGCATTTT

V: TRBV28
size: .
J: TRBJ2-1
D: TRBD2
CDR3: CASSSHGTSGRNEQFF
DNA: TGTGCCAGCAGTTCACACGGGACTAGCGGGAGGAATGAGCAGTTCTTC

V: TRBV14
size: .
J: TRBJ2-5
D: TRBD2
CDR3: CASSQGVLAGETQYF
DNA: TGTGCCAGCAGCCAAGGCGTCCTAGCGGGAGAGACCCAGTACTTC

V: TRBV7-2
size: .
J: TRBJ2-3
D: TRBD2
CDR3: CASSLSFAGGTDTQYF
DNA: TGTGCCAGCAGCTTATCATTTGCGGGAGGCACAGATACGCAGTATTTT

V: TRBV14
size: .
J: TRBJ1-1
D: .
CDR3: CASSPETPNTEAFF
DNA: TGTGCCAGCAGCCCAGAGACTCCGAACACTGAAGCTTTCTTT

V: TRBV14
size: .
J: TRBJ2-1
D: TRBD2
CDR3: CASSFGPLAGYEQFF
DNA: TGTGCCAGCAGCTTCGGCCCACTAGCGGGTTATGAGCAGTTCTTC

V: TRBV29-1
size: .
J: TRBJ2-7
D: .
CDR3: CSVEVGRYEQYF
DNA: TGCAGCGTTGAAGTTGGCCGCTACGAGCAGTACTTC

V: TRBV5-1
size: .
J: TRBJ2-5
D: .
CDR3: CASSYQTLYQETQYF
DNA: TGCGCCAGCAGCTACCAGACTCTGTACCAAGAGACCCAGTACTTC

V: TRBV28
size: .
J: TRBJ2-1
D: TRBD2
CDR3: CASSSGLTSGRAYNEQFF
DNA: TGTGCCAGCAGTTCGGGCCTGACTAGCGGGAGGGCCTACAATGAGCAGTTCTTC

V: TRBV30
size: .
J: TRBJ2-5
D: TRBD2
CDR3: CAWSSLAGGETQYF
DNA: TGTGCCTGGAGTTCGCTAGCGGGAGGGGAGACCCAGTACTTC

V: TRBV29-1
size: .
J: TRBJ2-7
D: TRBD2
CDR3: CSVWGGYEQYF
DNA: TGCAGCGTTTGGGGGGGATACGAGCAGTACTTC

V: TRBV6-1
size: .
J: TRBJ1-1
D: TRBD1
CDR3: CASRRQGFANTEAFF
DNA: TGTGCCAGCAGGCGACAGGGTTTCGCGAACACTGAAGCTTTCTTT

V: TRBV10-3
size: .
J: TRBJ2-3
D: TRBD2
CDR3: CAISEFSSGSYTQYF
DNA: TGTGCCATCAGTGAGTTCTCCAGCGGGAGTTATACGCAGTATTTT